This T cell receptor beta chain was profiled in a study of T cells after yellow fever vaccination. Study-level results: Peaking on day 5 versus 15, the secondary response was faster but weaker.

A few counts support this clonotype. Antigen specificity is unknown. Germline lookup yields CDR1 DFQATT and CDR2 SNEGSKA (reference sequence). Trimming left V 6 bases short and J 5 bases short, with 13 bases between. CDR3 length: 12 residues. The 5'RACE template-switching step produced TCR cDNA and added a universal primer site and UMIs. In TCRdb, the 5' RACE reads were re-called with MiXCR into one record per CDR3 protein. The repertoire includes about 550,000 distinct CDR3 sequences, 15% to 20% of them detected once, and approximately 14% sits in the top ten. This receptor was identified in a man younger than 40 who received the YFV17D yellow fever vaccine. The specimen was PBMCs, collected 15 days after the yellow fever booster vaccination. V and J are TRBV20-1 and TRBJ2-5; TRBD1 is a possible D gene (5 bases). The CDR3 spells CSAPDIGETQYF. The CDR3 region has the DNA TGCAGTGCCCCGGACATCGGGGAGACCCAGTACTTC.